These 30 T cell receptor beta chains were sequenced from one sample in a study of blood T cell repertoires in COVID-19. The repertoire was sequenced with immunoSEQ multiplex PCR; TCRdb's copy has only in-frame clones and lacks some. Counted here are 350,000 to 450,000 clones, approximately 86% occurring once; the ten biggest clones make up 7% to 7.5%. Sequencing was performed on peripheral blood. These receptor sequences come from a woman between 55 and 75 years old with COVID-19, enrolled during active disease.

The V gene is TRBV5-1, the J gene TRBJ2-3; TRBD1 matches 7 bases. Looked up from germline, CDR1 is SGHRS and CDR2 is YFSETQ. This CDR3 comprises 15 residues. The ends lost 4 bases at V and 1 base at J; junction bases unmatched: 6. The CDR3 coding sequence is TGCGCCAGCAGCCCGGACAGGTACGGCACAGATACGCAGTATTTT. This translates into CASSPDRYGTDTQYF.

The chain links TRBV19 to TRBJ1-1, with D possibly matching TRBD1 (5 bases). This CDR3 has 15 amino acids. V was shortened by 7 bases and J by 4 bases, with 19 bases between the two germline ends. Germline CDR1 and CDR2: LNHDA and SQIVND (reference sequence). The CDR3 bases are TGTGCCAGTATGACAGAAAATTATCACACCACTGAAGCTTTCTTT. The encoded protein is CASMTENYHTTEAFF.

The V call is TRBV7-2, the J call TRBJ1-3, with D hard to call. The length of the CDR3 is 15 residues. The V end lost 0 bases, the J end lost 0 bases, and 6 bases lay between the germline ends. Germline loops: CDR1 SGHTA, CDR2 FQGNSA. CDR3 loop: CASSLAWASGNTIYF. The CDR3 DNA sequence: TGTGCCAGCAGCTTAGCATGGGCCTCTGGAAACACCATATATTTT.

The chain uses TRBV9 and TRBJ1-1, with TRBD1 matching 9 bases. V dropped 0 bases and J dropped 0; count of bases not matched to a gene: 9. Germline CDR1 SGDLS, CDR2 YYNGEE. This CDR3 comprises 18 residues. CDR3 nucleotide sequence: TGTGCCAGCAGCGTAGGGACAGGGGTAGCCAATATGAACACTGAAGCTTTCTTT. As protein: CASSVGTGVANMNTEAFF.

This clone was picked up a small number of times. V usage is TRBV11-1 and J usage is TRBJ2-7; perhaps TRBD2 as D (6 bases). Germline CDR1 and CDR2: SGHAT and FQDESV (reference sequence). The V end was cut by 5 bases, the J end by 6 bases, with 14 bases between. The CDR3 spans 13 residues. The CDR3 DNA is TGTGCCAGCAGCCGATTTGCGGGATTCGAGCAGTACTTC. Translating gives CASSRFAGFEQYF.

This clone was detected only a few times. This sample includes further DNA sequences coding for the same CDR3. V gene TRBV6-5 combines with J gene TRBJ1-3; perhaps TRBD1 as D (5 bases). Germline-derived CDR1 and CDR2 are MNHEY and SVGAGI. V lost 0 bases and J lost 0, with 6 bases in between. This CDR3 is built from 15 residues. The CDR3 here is CASSYSGGSGNTIYF. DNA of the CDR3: TGTGCCAGCAGTTACTCCGGGGGCTCTGGAAACACCATATATTTT.

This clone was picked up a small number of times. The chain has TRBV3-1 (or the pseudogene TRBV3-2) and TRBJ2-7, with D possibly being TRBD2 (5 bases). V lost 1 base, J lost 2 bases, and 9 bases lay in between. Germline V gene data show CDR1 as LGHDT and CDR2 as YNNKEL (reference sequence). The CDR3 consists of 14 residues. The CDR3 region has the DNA TGTGCCAGCAGCCAAGCTGGAGGAACCTACGAGCAGTACTTC. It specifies CASSQAGGTYEQYF.

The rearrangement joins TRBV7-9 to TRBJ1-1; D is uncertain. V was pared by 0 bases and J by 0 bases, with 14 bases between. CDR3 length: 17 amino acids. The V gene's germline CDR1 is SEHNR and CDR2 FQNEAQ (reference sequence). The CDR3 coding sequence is TGTGCCAGCAGCTTAGCGCTTCACGAGAGCTTGAACACTGAAGCTTTCTTT. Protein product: CASSLALHESLNTEAFF.

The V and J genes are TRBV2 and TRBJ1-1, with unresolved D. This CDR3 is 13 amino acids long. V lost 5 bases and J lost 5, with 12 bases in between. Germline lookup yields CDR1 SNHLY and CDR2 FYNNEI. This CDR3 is CASSSRGGTEAFF. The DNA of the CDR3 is TGTGCCAGCAGTAGTCGGGGAGGAACTGAAGCTTTCTTT.

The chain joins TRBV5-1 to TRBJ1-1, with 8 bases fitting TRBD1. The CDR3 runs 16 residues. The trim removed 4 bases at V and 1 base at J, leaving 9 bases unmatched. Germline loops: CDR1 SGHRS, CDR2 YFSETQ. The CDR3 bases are TGCGCCAGCAGCCCCAGACGACAGGGGTCGAACACTGAAGCTTTCTTT. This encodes CASSPRRQGSNTEAFF. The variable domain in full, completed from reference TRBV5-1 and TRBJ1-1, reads KAGVTQTPRYLIKTRGQQVTLSCSPISGHRSVSWYQQTPGQGLQFLFEYFSETQRNKGNFPGRFSGRQFSNSRSEMNVSTLELGDSALYLCASSPRRQGSNTEAFFGQGTRLTVV.

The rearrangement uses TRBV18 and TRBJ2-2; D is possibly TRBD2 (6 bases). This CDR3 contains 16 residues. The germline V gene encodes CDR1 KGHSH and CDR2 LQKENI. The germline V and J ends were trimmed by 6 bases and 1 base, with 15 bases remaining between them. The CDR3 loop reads CASSPVGGVNTGELFF. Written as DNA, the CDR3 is TGTGCCAGCTCCCCTGTCGGGGGTGTGAACACCGGGGAGCTGTTTTTT.

The CDR3 loop is CASSESVGENTEAFF. DNA for the CDR3: TGCGCCAGCAGTGAGTCAGTAGGGGAGAACACTGAAGCTTTCTTT. This sequence joins TRBV10-1 and TRBJ1-1, with D perhaps TRBD1 (5 bases). The CDR3 consists of 15 residues. Germline values: CDR1 WNHNN, CDR2 SYGVQD (reference sequence). The V gene lost 0 bases and the J gene lost 1 base, with 9 bases spanning the gap.

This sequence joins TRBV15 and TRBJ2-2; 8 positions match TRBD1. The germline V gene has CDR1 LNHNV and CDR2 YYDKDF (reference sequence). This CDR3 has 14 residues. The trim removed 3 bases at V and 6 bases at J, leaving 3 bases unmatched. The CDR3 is CATSSIQGAGELFF. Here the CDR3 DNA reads TGTGCCACCAGCAGTATACAGGGGGCCGGGGAGCTGTTTTTT. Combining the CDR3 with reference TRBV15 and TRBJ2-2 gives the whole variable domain DAMVIQNPRYQVTQFGKPVTLSCSQTLNHNVMYWYQQKSSQAPKLLFHYYDKDFNNEADTPDNFQSRRPNTSFCFLDIRSPGLGDTAMYLCATSSIQGAGELFFGEGSRLTVL.

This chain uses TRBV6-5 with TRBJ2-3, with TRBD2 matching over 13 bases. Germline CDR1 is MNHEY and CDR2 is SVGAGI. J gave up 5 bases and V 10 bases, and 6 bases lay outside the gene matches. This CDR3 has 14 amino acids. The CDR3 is CATTSGGAGDTQYF. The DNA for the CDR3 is TGTGCCACCACTAGCGGGGGGGCCGGAGATACGCAGTATTTT.

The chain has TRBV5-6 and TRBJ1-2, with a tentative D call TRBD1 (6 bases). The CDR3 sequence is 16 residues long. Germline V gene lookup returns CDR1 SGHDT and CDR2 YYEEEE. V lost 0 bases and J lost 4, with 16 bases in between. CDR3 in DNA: TGTGCCAGCAGCTTGGGAGTTGGGGGCTCTTCCTATGGCTACACCTTC. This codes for CASSLGVGGSSYGYTF.

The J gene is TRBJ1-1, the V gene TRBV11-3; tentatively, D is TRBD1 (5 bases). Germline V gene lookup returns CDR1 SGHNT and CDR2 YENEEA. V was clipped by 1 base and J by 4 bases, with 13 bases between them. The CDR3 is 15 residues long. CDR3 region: CASSLAGGRATEAFF. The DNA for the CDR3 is TGTGCCAGCAGCTTAGCGGGCGGCAGGGCCACTGAAGCTTTCTTT.

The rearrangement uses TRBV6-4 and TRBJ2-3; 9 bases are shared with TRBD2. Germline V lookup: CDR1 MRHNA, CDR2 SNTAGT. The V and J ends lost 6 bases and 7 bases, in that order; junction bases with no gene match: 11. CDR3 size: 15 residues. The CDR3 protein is CASRLTSGQFYTQYF. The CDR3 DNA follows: TGTGCCAGCAGGTTGACTAGCGGCCAATTTTATACGCAGTATTTT.

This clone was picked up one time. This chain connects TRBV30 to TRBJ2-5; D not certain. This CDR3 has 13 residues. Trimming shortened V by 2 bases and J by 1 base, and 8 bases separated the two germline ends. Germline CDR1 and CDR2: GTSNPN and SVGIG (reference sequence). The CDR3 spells CAWSRQSQETQYF. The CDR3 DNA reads TGTGCCTGGAGTCGACAAAGCCAAGAGACCCAGTACTTC. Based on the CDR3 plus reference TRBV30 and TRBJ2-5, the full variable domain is SQTIHQWPATLVQPVGSPLSLECTVEGTSNPNLYWYRQAAGRGLQLLFYSVGIGQISSEVPQNLSASRPQDRQFILSSKKLLLSDSGFYLCAWSRQSQETQYFGPGTRLLVL.

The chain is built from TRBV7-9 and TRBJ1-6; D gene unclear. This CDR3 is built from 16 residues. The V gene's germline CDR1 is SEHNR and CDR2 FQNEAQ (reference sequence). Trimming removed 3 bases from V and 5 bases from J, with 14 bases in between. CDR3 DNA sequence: TGTGCCAGCAGCTTGTACCCCGGGAGTAATAATTCACCCCTCCACTTT. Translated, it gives CASSLYPGSNNSPLHF.

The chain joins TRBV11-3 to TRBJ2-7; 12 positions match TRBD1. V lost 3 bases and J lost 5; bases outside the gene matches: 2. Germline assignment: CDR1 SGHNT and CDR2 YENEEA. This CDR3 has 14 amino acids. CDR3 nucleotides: TGTGCCAGCAGCTTGGGGACAGGGGGCAACGAGCAGTACTTC. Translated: CASSLGTGGNEQYF.

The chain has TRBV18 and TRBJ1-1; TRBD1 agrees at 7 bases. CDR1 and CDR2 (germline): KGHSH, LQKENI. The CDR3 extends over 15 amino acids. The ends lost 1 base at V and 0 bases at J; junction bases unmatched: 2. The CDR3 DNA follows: TGTGCCAGCTCACCACGACAGGGTATGAACACTGAAGCTTTCTTT. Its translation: CASSPRQGMNTEAFF.

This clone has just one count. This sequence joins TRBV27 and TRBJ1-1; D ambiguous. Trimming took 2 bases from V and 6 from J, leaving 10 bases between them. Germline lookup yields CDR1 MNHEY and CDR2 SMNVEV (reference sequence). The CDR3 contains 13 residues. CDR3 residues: CASSLAPGAEAFF. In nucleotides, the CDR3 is TGTGCCAGCAGTTTAGCCCCGGGAGCTGAAGCTTTCTTT.

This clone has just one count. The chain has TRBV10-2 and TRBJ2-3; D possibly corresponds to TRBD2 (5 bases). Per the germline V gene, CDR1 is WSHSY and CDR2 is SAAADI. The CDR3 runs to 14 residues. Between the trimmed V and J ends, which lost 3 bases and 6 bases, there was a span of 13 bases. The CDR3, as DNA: TGCGCCAGCAGTGAAACTAAGCGAGGGGATACGCAGTATTTT. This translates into CASSETKRGDTQYF.

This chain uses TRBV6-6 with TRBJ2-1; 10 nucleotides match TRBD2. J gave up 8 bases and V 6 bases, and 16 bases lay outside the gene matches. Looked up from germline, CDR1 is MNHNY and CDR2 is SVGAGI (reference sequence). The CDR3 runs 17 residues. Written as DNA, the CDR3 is TGTGCCAGCAGCCGAAGGCTTTCCAGCGGGGGGGCGCATGAGCAGTTCTTC. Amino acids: CASSRRLSSGGAHEQFF.

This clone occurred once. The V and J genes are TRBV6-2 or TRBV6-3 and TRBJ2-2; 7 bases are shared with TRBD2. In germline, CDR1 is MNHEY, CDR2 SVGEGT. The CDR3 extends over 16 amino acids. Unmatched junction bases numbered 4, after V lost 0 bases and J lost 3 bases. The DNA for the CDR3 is TGTGCCAGCAGTTACTCCCTAGCGGATTACACCGGGGAGCTGTTTTTT. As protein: CASSYSLADYTGELFF.

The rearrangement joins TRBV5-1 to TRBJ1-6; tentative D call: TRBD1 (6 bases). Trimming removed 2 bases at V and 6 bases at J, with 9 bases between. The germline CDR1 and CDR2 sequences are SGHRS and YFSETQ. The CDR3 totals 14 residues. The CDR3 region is CASSFGRGNSPLHF. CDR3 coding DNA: TGCGCCAGCAGCTTCGGCAGGGGTAATTCACCCCTCCACTTT.

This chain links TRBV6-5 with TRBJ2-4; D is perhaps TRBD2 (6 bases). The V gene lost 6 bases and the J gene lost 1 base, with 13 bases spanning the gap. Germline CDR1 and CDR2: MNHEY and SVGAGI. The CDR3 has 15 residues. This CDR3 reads CASSSYAGAKNIQYF. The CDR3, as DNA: TGTGCCAGCAGCTCTTACGCGGGGGCCAAAAACATTCAGTACTTC.

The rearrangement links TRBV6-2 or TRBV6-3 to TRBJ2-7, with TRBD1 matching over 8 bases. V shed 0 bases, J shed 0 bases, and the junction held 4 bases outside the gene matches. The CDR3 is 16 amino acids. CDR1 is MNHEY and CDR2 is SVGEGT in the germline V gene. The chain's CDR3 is CASSYSRDRSSYEQYF. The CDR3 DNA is TGTGCCAGCAGTTACTCCAGGGACAGGAGCTCCTACGAGCAGTACTTC.

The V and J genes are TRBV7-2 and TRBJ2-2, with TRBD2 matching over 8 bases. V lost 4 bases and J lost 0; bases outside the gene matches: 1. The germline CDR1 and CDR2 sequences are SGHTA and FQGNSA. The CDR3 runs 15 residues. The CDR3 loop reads CASSSGLANTGELFF. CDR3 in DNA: TGTGCCAGCAGCTCGGGACTAGCGAACACCGGGGAGCTGTTTTTT.

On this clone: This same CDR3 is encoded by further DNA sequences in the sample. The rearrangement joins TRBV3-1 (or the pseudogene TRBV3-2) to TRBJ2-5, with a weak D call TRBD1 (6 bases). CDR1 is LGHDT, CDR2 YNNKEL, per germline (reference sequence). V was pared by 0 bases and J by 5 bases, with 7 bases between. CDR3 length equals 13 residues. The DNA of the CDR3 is TGTGCCAGCAGCCAAGAAGGGGGTGAGACCCAGTACTTC. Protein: CASSQEGGETQYF.